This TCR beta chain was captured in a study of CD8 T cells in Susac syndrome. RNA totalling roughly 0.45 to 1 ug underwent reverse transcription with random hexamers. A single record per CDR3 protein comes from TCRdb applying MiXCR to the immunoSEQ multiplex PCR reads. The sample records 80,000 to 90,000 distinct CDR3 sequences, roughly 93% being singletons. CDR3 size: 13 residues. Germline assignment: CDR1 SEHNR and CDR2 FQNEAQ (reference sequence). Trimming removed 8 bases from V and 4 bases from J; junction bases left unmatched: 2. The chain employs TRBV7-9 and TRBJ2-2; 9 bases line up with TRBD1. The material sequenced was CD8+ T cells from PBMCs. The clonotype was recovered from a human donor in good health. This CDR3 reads CASGTGSTGELFF. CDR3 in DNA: TGTGCCAGCGGGACAGGGTCCACCGGGGAGCTGTTTTTT.